The clone carrying this T cell receptor (beta chain) was observed a handful of times. What it binds is not known. The data were taken from a study of T cells after yellow fever vaccination. Study-wide findings and caveats: Once the booster was given, most primary-vaccination clones reappeared, at approximately 97% for CD4 and roughly 85% for CD8.

V gave up 4 bases and J gave up 1 base, with 10 bases separating them. The CDR3 consists of 14 residues. From germline, CDR1 is LGHDT and CDR2 YNNKEL (reference sequence). MiXCR, run by TCRdb on the 5' RACE reads, gives a single entry per CDR3 protein. The table has 510,000 or so distinct CDR3 sequences, 15% to 20% seen once. The origin of this receptor is a man in his thirties or forties who received the YFV17D yellow fever vaccine. The sequencing used PBMCs, collected 15 days after the yellow fever booster vaccination. This rearrangement joins TRBV3-1 to TRBJ1-1, with D possibly being TRBD1 (5 bases). The CDR3: CASSLQRGNTEAFF. As DNA, the CDR3 is TGTGCCAGCAGCCTTCAGAGGGGGAACACTGAAGCTTTCTTT.